One sample yielded the 3 T cell receptor delta chains listed below, sequenced in a study of DNA immune sequencing with unique molecular identifiers. All 8 TRDV and 4 TRDJ genes were targeted in 32-plex amplification of genomic DNA. A 12-nucleotide UMI was added during approximately 3 barcoding PCR cycles before adapter PCR. TCRdb re-called the multiplex PCR reads via CATT. The sample records thousands of delta-chain clones, 20% being singletons. Sequences were obtained from gamma-delta T cells from PBMCs. These receptors originate from a human donor in good health.

This clone is medium-sized (0.01 to 0.1%) within its sample. The chain recombines TRDV2 with TRDJ1; TRDD3 is a possible D gene (6 bases). Trimming removed 1 base from V and 0 bases from J, with 17 bases in between. The germline gives CDR1 GEAIGNYY, CDR2 EKD. The CDR3 sequence is 17 residues long. CDR3 protein: CACDTLGTGSHTDKLIF. In DNA form, the CDR3 reads TGTGCCTGTGACACTCTGGGTACTGGGAGCCACACCGATAAACTCATCTTT.

As regards this clone: This likely reflects a read error, since a far larger clone is one base away. The chain combines TRDV2 with TRDJ1, with 10 bases identical to TRDD3. Germline V gene lookup returns CDR1 GEAIGNYY and CDR2 EKD. This CDR3 is 18 amino acids long. In DNA form, the CDR3 reads TGTGCCTGTGACACTATTGCTGCTTCTTTGGGGGATACCGATAAACACATCTTT. Amino acid sequence: CACDTIAASLGDTDKHIF.

This clone occurred a few times. A much more abundant neighbour one base away suggests this may be a read error. The rearrangement uses TRDV2 and TRDJ1, with D tentatively TRDD3 (8 bases). Germline V gene lookup returns CDR1 GEAIGNYY and CDR2 EKD. The CDR3 is 18 amino acids. The chain's CDR3 is CACDTVSYGLGVDDKHIF. CDR3 nucleotides: TGTGCCTGTGACACCGTTTCCTACGGACTGGGGGTCGACGATAAACACATCTTT.